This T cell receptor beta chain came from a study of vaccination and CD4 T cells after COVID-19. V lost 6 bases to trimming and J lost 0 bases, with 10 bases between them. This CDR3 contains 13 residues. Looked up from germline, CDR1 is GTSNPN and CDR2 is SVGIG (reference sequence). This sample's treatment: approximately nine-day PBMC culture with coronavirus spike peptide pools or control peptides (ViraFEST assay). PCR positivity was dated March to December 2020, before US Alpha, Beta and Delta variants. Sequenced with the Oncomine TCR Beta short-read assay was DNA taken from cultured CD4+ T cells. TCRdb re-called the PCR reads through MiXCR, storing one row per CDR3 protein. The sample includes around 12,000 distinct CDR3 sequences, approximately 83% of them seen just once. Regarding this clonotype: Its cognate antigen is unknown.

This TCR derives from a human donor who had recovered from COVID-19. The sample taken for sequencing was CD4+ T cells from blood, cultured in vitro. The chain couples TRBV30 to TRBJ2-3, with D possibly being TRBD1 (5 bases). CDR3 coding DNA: TGTGCCTGTCACTACAGGAGCACAGATACGCAGTATTTT. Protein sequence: CACHYRSTDTQYF.